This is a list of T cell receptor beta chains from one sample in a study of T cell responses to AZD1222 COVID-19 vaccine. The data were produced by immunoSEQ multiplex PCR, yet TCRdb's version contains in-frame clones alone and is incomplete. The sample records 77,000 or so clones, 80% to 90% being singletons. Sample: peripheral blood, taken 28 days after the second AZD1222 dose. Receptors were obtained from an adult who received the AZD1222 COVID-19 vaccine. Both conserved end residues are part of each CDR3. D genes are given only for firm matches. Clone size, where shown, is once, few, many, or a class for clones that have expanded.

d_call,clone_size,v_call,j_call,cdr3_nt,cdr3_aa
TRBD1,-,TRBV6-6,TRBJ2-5,TGTGCCAGCAGTTACTCTGGGACAGACCAAGAGACCCAGTACTTC,CASSYSGTDQETQYF
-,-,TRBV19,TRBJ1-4,TGTGCCAGTAGTAAGTGGGAGACTAATGAAAAACTGTTTTTT,CASSKWETNEKLFF
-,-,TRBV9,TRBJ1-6,TGTGCCAGCAACGGGGGGGGCAAGGGTTCACCCCTCCACTTT,CASNGGGKGSPLHF
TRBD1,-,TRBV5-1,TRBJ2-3,TGCGCCAGCAGTCCCGGACAGGGCCCATCAGATACGCAGTATTTT,CASSPGQGPSDTQYF
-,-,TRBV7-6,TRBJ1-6,TGTGCCAGCAGCTTAGAGGGCAGGATGGGGTCACCCCTCCACTTT,CASSLEGRMGSPLHF
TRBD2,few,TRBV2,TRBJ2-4,TGTGCCAGCAGTGAAACCAGCGGGGTGTCGGGAAACATTCAGTACTTC,CASSETSGVSGNIQYF
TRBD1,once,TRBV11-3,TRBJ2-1,TGTGCCAGCAGCCGCCAGGGGGTAAACAATGAGCAGTTCTTC,CASSRQGVNNEQFF
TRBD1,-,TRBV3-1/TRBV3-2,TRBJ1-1,TGTGCCAGCGGGGACAGGGGGCGAGGCACTGAAGCTTTCTTT,CASGDRGRGTEAFF
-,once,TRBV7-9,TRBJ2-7,TGTGCCAGCAGCCCGTGGGCGCAGCGCTACGAGCAGTACTTC,CASSPWAQRYEQYF
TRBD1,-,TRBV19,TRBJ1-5,TGTGCCAGTAGTATGGGGTTCCGGGACAGGGGAGATCAGCCCCAGCATTTT,CASSMGFRDRGDQPQHF
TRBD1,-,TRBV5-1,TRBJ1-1,TGCGCCAGCAGCTTGGAACAGGGGGCGGGTGAAGCTTTCTTT,CASSLEQGAGEAFF
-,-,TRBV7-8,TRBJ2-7,TGTGCCAGCAGCTTAGGGGTGTCGGGGGGCATCGAGCAGTACTTC,CASSLGVSGGIEQYF
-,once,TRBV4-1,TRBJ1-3,TGCGCCAGCAGCCAAGATGTCTCCAGTAGGAACACCATATATTTT,CASSQDVSSRNTIYF
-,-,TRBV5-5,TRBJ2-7,TGTGCCAGCAGCTTGCTGGTCAGGGCATACGAGCAGTACTTC,CASSLLVRAYEQYF
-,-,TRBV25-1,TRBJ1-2,TGTGCCAGCAGTGAGTCCCGGGCCACTAACTATGGCTACACCTTC,CASSESRATNYGYTF
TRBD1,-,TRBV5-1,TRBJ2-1,TGCGCCAGCAGCCCGGACAGGGCCCTATTGAACAATGAGCAGTTCTTC,CASSPDRALLNNEQFF
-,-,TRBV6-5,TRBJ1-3,TGTGCCAGCAGTTCTCCCAGGGTGCGAGGAAACACCATATATTTT,CASSSPRVRGNTIYF
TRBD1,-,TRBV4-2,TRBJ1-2,TGTGCCAGCAGCCGACCGGGACAGCCTCTCTATGGCTACACCTTC,CASSRPGQPLYGYTF
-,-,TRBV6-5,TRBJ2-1,TGTGCCAGCAGTTTCTGGGGCAATGAGCAGTTCTTC,CASSFWGNEQFF
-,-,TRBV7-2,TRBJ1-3,TGTGCCAGCAGCTTATCGAGATTCTCTGGAAACACCATATATTTT,CASSLSRFSGNTIYF
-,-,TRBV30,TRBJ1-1,TGTGCCTGGAGGGTAAAACAGGACTCTAGCGAAGCTTTCTTT,CAWRVKQDSSEAFF
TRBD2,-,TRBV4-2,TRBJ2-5,TGTGCCAGCAGCCAACTTGGACTAGCGGGGGGGCCGCGGGAGACCCAGTACTTC,CASSQLGLAGGPRETQYF
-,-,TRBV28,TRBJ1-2,TGTGCCAGCGGAGGCAGGGGTACGGGGGGCTACACCTTC,CASGGRGTGGYTF